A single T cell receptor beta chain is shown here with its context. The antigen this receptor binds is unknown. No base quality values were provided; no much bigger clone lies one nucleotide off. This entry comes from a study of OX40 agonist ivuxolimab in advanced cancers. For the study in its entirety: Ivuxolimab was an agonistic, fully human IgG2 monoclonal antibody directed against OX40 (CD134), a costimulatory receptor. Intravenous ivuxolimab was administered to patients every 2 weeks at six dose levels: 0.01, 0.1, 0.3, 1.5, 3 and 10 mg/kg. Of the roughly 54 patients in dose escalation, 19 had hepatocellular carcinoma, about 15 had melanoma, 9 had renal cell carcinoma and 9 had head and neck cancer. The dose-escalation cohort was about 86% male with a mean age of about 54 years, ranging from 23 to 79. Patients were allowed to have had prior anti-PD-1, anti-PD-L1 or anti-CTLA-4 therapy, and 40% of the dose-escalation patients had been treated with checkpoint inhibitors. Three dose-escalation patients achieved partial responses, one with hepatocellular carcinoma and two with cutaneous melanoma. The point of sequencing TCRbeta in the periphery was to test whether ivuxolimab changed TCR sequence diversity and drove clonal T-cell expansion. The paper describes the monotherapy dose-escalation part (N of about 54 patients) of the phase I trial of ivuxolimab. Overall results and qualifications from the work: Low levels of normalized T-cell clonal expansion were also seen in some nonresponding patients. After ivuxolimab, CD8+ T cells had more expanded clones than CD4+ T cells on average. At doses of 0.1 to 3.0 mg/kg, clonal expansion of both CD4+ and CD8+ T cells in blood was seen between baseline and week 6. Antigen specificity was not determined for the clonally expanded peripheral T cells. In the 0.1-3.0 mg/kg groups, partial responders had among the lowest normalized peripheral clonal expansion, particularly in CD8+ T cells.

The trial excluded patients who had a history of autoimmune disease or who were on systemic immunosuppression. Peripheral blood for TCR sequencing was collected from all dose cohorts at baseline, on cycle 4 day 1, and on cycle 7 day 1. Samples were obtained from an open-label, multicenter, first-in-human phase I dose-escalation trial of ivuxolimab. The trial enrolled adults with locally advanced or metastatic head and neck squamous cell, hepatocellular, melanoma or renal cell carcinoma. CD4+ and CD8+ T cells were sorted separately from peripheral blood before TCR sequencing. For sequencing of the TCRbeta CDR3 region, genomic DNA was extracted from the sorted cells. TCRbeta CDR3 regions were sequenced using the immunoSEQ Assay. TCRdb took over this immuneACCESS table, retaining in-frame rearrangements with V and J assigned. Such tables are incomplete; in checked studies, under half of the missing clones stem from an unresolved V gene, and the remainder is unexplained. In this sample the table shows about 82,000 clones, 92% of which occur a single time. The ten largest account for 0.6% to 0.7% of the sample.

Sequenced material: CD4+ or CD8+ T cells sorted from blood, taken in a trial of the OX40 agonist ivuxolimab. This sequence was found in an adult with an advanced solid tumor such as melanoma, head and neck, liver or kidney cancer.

In nucleotide form, the sequence is TGCGCCAGCAGTGAGAGCGGGGGGTCTCTCAATGAGCAGTTCTTC. This sequence encodes CASSESGGSLNEQFF. The V gene is TRBV10-1 and the J gene is TRBJ2-1; 9 junctional bases match TRBD2. Spanning cysteine to phenylalanine, the CDR3 consists of 15 amino acids. This entry keeps only the CDR3 DNA: 45 bases, framed from base 1. The germline V and J ends show losses of 2 bases and 6 bases respectively, and no gene match explains 5 bases of the junction. CDR1 WNHNN and CDR2 SYGVQD were looked up in the germline V gene (reference sequence).